The 6 T cell receptor beta chains given below trace back to one sample, sequenced in a study of glioma-infiltrating T cells. The iRepertoire nested amplicon-rescue multiplex PCR amplified TCR alpha and beta CDR3s from RNA. TCRdb re-called the multiplex PCR reads through MiXCR, storing one row per CDR3 protein. This sample has more than 85,000 distinct CDR3 sequences, with less than 30% found just once. Sequencing used glioma tissue, nonneoplastic brain tissue, or PBMCs (not recorded which). These receptor sequences come from a human donor with low-grade glioma or glioblastoma, undergoing nonglioma brain surgery, or in good health (not recorded which).

This clonotype has ten or more counts. The chain has TRBV12-3 or TRBV12-4 and TRBJ2-5; tentative D call: TRBD1 (6 bases). CDR3 length: 12 amino acids. V was pared by 6 bases and J by 3 bases, with 8 bases between. CDR3 coding DNA: TGTGCCAGCAGACGACAGGAAGAGACCCAGTACTTC. It encodes CASRRQEETQYF.

There are many counts of this clonotype. The chain has TRBV29-1 and TRBJ2-1, with 11 bases fitting TRBD2. The CDR3 length is 14 residues. Germline lookup yields CDR1 SQVTM and CDR2 ANQGSEA. V lost 5 bases to trimming and J lost 10 bases; unmatched junction nucleotides: 10. The DNA for the CDR3 is TGCAGCGTTCGGAGAACTAGCGGGAGTTTAGAGCAGTTCTTC. Translating it yields CSVRRTSGSLEQFF.

On this clonotype: A clone one base away is much larger, so this may be a read error. The V gene is TRBV3-1, the J gene TRBJ1-1; D ambiguous. Looked up from germline, CDR1 is LGHDT and CDR2 is YNNKEL (reference sequence). The CDR3 extends over 12 amino acids. V gave up 1 base and J gave up 4 bases, with 4 bases separating them. In DNA form, the CDR3 reads TGTGCCAGCAGCCAAGTCGCCACTGAAGCTTTCTTT. This gives the protein CASSQVATEAFF.

This clonotype occurred many times. The chain joins TRBV29-1 to TRBJ2-1; 9 positions agree with TRBD2. The germline CDR1 and CDR2 sequences are SQVTM and ANQGSEA. The CDR3 length is 16 residues. Trimming at V came to 0 bases and at J to 0 bases, leaving 3 bases not matched to a gene. CDR3 amino acids: CSVEDYSGSSYNEQFF. CDR3 sequence (DNA): TGCAGCGTTGAAGATTATAGCGGGAGCTCCTACAATGAGCAGTTCTTC.

The sample holds many counts of this clonotype. The rearrangement links TRBV4-1 to TRBJ1-3; perhaps TRBD1 as D (5 bases). The CDR3 sequence is 15 residues long. V was trimmed by 4 bases and J by 4 bases, leaving 14 bases between them. In germline, CDR1 is MGHRA, CDR2 YSYEKL. CDR3 in DNA: TGCGCCAGCAGCCGGGGCTCCCCCATAGGAAACACCATATATTTT. Translation gives CASSRGSPIGNTIYF.

This clonotype was detected only a few times. This chain links TRBV29-1 with TRBJ2-7; possibly TRBD2 for D (6 bases). Germline CDR1 reads SQVTM; CDR2 reads ANQGSEA. The CDR3 spans 13 residues. Trimming pared 6 bases from V and 0 bases from J, leaving 12 bases between. The DNA of the CDR3 is TGCAGCGTCCGCACCGGGAGCTCCTACGAGCAGTACTTC. This gives the protein CSVRTGSSYEQYF.